A single sample is the source of the 32 T cell receptor beta chains below, sequenced in a study of T cells in Graves' hyperthyroidism and ophthalmopathy. Amplification of TCR beta CDR3 regions was performed using RNA transcripts as template. The HTBI primer set served for first-round RT-PCR of the TCR CDR3. TCRdb used MiXCR to reprocess the multiplex PCR reads, holding one entry per CDR3 protein. The data contain 560,000 or so distinct CDR3 sequences, nearly 20% of them singletons. Sequenced material: blood. Every receptor here comes from a man in his forties with Graves' ophthalmopathy.

With regard to this clonotype: A read error may explain this, as a much larger clone is one base away. V and J are TRBV7-2 and TRBJ2-5, with D perhaps assigned TRBD1 or TRBD2 (5 bases each). This CDR3 comprises 16 residues. V lost 3 bases to trimming and J lost 7 bases, with 21 bases between them. From germline, CDR1 is SGHTA and CDR2 FQGNSA. CDR3: CASSLMTRGIGGTQYF. CDR3 bases: TGTGCCAGCAGCTTGATGACGAGGGGTATTGGAGGGACCCAGTACTTC.

This clonotype was detected only once. An end of the junction does not agree with germline; a read error may underlie this. The chain couples TRBV20-1 to TRBJ1-5; D is uncertain. Germline values: CDR1 DFQATT, CDR2 SNEGSKA (reference sequence). The CDR3 sequence is 14 residues long. The CDR3 is CSAITGNPNRPQHF. The CDR3 nucleotides are TGCAGTGCCATCACCGGGAACCCCAATCGGCCCCAGCATTTT.

As for this clonotype: One base away lies a much larger clone, so this may be a sequencing read error. This chain links TRBV5-1 with TRBJ2-3; possibly TRBD1 for D (5 bases). Germline CDR1 and CDR2: SGHRS and YFSETQ. The CDR3 has 14 residues. The CDR3: CVSTGPWGADTQYF. CDR3 DNA sequence: TGCGTCAGCACCGGCCCATGGGGCGCAGATACGCAGTATTTT. Variable domain in full (rest from reference TRBV5-1 and TRBJ2-3): KAGVTQTPRYLIKTRGQQVTLSCSPISGHRSVSWYQQTPGQGLQFLFEYFSETQRNKGNFPGRFSGRQFSNSRSEMNVSTLELGDSALYLCVSTGPWGADTQYFGPGTRLTVL.

The sample holds many counts of this clonotype. The chain recombines TRBV7-2 with TRBJ2-1; D is unclear. The CDR3 extends over 16 amino acids. V lost 8 bases and J lost 1, with 18 bases in between. In germline, CDR1 is SGHTA, CDR2 FQGNSA. The CDR3 DNA reads TGTGCCAGCTTCCGTTCTACCGACGGATCCTACAATGAGCAGTTCTTC. Amino acids: CASFRSTDGSYNEQFF.

This clonotype was picked up many times. The J gene is TRBJ2-3, the V gene TRBV7-2, with TRBD1 identical over 9 bases. Germline V gene lookup returns CDR1 SGHTA and CDR2 FQGNSA. The CDR3 loop spans 15 amino acids. The junction had 9 bases not matched to a gene; V was cut back by 5 bases and J by 6 bases. The CDR3 loop is CASSASGQGGDTQYF. The CDR3 DNA is TGTGCCAGCAGCGCATCGGGACAGGGTGGGGATACGCAGTATTTT.

This chain joins TRBV9 and TRBJ2-1; TRBD2 matches 11 bases. In germline, CDR1 is SGDLS, CDR2 YYNGEE. V gave up 2 bases and J gave up 4 bases; unmatched junction bases: 2. The CDR3 is 15 amino acids. The CDR3 DNA sequence: TGTGCCAGCAGCGTTAGCGGGGGGGGGTACAATGAGCAGTTCTTC. Its translation: CASSVSGGGYNEQFF.

The rearrangement links TRBV30 to TRBJ2-4, with D hard to call. The CDR3 is 14 residues long. Trimming cost V 5 bases and J 0 bases, with 11 bases left between them. The germline V gene has CDR1 GTSNPN and CDR2 SVGIG (reference sequence). Written as DNA, the CDR3 is TGTGCCTGGTGTCAGCAACTAGCCAAAAACATTCAGTACTTC. Translated: CAWCQQLAKNIQYF. Full variable domain (outside the CDR3, taken from reference TRBV30 and TRBJ2-4): SQTIHQWPATLVQPVGSPLSLECTVEGTSNPNLYWYRQAAGRGLQLLFYSVGIGQISSEVPQNLSASRPQDRQFILSSKKLLLSDSGFYLCAWCQQLAKNIQYFGAGTRLSVL.

The chain uses TRBV6-9 and TRBJ2-5; 8 positions agree with TRBD2. The J segment lost 6 bases and the V segment lost 3 bases, leaving 9 bases of the junction unmatched. Germline values: CDR1 MNHGY, CDR2 SVAAGI. The CDR3 contains 15 residues. Here the CDR3 DNA reads TGTGCCAGCAGTTACGTCGGAGCGGGAGCAAAGACCCAGTACTTC. Encoded protein: CASSYVGAGAKTQYF.

This clonotype has a handful of counts. This chain uses TRBV7-3 with TRBJ1-1; 12 positions agree with TRBD1. CDR1 SGHTA and CDR2 FQGTGA come from the germline V gene. V lost 4 bases and J lost 6; bases outside the gene matches: 6. This CDR3 is built from 15 residues. Here the CDR3 reads CASSSSGTGGSEAFF. CDR3 DNA sequence: TGTGCCAGCAGCTCCTCCGGGACAGGGGGCTCTGAAGCTTTCTTT.

Comment on this clonotype: A read error is possible here, since a much larger clone lies one base away. Written as DNA, the CDR3 is TGTGCCTGGAGTAAGGCTCGGGATTCACCCCCCCACTTT. Protein product: CAWSKARDSPPHF. This sequence joins TRBV30 and TRBJ1-6; D gene uncertain. Germline values: CDR1 GTSNPN, CDR2 SVGIG (reference sequence). The CDR3 is 13 residues long.

There are a few counts of this clonotype. The chain uses TRBV10-3 and TRBJ1-1; TRBD1 aligns across 7 bases. Unmatched junction bases numbered 10, after V lost 5 bases and J lost 4 bases. Germline CDR1 reads ENHRY; CDR2 reads SYGVKD. There are 15 residues in the CDR3. The CDR3 sequence: CAISSGQAGTTEAFF. In DNA form, the CDR3 reads TGTGCCATCAGTTCCGGACAGGCGGGGACCACTGAAGCTTTCTTT.

The chain carries TRBV6-4 and TRBJ2-3; TRBD2 aligns across 13 bases. The V segment lost 4 bases and the J segment 5 bases; nucleotides outside the gene matches: 3. The CDR3 totals 15 residues. CDR1 is MRHNA and CDR2 is SNTAGT in the germline V gene. The DNA of the CDR3 is TGTGCCAGCAGTGTACTAGCGGGGGGGCAAGATACGCAGTATTTT. This encodes CASSVLAGGQDTQYF.

In this sample, this clonotype turned up a few times. The J gene is TRBJ1-6, the V gene TRBV3-1, with D possibly matching TRBD1 (6 bases). Germline lookup yields CDR1 LGHDT and CDR2 YNNKEL (reference sequence). V was pared by 4 bases and J by 0 bases, with 16 bases between. This CDR3 spans 18 amino acids. CDR3 in amino acids: CASSPRTVSSSYNSPLHF. The CDR3, as DNA: TGTGCCAGCAGCCCCCGGACAGTTTCGAGCTCCTATAATTCACCCCTCCACTTT.

As regards this clonotype: A much larger clone lies one base from this, so it may be a read error. The CDR3 loop reads CSARDQYKQFF. CDR3 DNA sequence: TGCAGTGCTAGAGATCAATATAAGCAGTTCTTC. V usage is TRBV20-1 and J usage is TRBJ2-1; D call uncertain. Per the germline V gene, CDR1 is DFQATT and CDR2 is SNEGSKA (reference sequence). V lost 0 bases to trimming and J lost 11 bases, with 8 bases between them. CDR3 length equals 11 residues.

This clonotype was recorded at least ten times. This chain joins TRBV11-2 and TRBJ2-3; the match to TRBD1 covers 12 bases. The CDR3 contains 17 residues. Germline V lookup: CDR1 SGHAT, CDR2 FQNNGV. V lost 6 bases, J lost 4 bases, and 11 bases stayed unmatched. The CDR3 DNA sequence: TGTGCCAGCAGGAGGCCGGGACAGGGGGCGCGGGCAGATACGCAGTATTTT. Its translation: CASRRPGQGARADTQYF. The full variable domain, its missing parts supplied by reference TRBV11-2 and TRBJ2-3, is EAGVAQSPRYKIIEKRQSVAFWCNPISGHATLYWYQQILGQGPKLLIQFQNNGVVDDSQLPKDRFSAERLKGVDSTLKIQPAKLEDSAVYLCASRRPGQGARADTQYFGPGTRLTVL.

The CDR3 nucleotides read TGTGCCAGCAGTGGGATAAGCGGGGGGGCATGGAATGAGCAGTTCTTC. As protein: CASSGISGGAWNEQFF. The chain couples TRBV6-1 to TRBJ2-1, with TRBD2 matching 10 bases. V was clipped by 4 bases and J by 7 bases; unmatched bases: 10. Germline CDR1 and CDR2: MNHNS and SASEGT. The length of the CDR3 is 16 residues.

This clonotype was detected many times. V gene TRBV12-3 or TRBV12-4 combines with J gene TRBJ2-5; no clear D. The CDR3 spans 12 residues. With 6 bases removed from V and 5 bases from J, the gap between germline ends came to 10 bases. The DNA for the CDR3 is TGTGCCAGCAGGTCCCGCCTGGAGACCCAGTACTTC. It codes for CASRSRLETQYF.

This clonotype was picked up many times. V gene TRBV28 combines with J gene TRBJ2-7; D assignment may be TRBD1 or TRBD2 (7 bases each). Germline-derived CDR1 and CDR2 are MDHEN and SYDVKM. The CDR3 sequence is 16 residues long. V lost 7 bases and J lost 1, with 20 bases in between. The CDR3 DNA sequence: TGTGCCAGCATTGGGAGGGGGCCCGGTACGTCCTACGAGCAGTACTTC. It is translated as CASIGRGPGTSYEQYF.

This clonotype was counted a single time. Just one base apart from a much larger clone, this may be a read error. Since the CDR3 does not end with the conserved phenylalanine or tryptophan, this likely comes from a read error. This chain links TRBV28 with TRBJ2-3; a weak D match, TRBD2 (5 bases). Per germline, CDR1 MDHEN and CDR2 SYDVKM. Trimming shortened V by 8 bases and J by 0 bases, and 12 bases separated the two germline ends. This CDR3 is 14 amino acids long. Written as DNA, the CDR3 is TGTGCCAGCGGTGGAGGAAGAAGCACAGATACGCAGTATCTT. The encoded protein is CASGGGRSTDTQYL.

This clonotype was recorded at least ten times. This chain uses TRBV10-3 with TRBJ2-1, with 9 bases fitting TRBD1. The germline CDR1 and CDR2 sequences are ENHRY and SYGVKD. V lost 10 bases, J lost 8 bases, and 6 bases stayed unmatched. CDR3 length: 12 amino acids. CDR3 in amino acids: CATVGQGDEQFF. CDR3 bases: TGTGCCACCGTGGGACAGGGTGATGAGCAGTTCTTC.

The genes are TRBV19 and TRBJ1-1; D gene uncertain. V was pared by 3 bases and J by 1 base, with 12 bases between. The germline V gene has CDR1 LNHDA and CDR2 SQIVND (reference sequence). The CDR3 totals 15 residues. CDR3: CASSISRIANTEAFF. DNA for the CDR3: TGTGCCAGTAGTATCAGCAGGATCGCGAACACTGAAGCTTTCTTT.

This clonotype occurred many times. This sequence joins TRBV7-2 and TRBJ2-1, with D hard to call. CDR1 is SGHTA, CDR2 FQGNSA, per germline. The CDR3 contains 11 residues. The germline V and J ends were trimmed by 5 bases and 2 bases, with 1 base remaining between them. The CDR3 bases are TGTGCCAGCAGCGCCTACAATGAGCAGTTCTTC. This translates into CASSAYNEQFF.

This clonotype has ten or more counts. The genes are TRBV30 and TRBJ2-7; 11 bases map to TRBD1. The CDR3 spans 15 residues. Germline V gene data show CDR1 as GTSNPN and CDR2 as SVGIG (reference sequence). V was pared by 1 base and J by 3 bases, with 5 bases of the junction left unmatched. CDR3 residues: CAWSGGQGGSYEQYF. The CDR3 nucleotides are TGTGCCTGGAGTGGGGGACAGGGGGGCAGCTACGAGCAGTACTTC. Supplemented by reference TRBV30 and TRBJ2-7, the full variable domain reads SQTIHQWPATLVQPVGSPLSLECTVEGTSNPNLYWYRQAAGRGLQLLFYSVGIGQISSEVPQNLSASRPQDRQFILSSKKLLLSDSGFYLCAWSGGQGGSYEQYFGPGTRLTVT.

The table lists this clonotype with many counts. V and J are TRBV28 and TRBJ2-2; the D gene is possibly TRBD2 (5 bases). The germline gives CDR1 MDHEN, CDR2 SYDVKM. Trimming shortened V by 7 bases and J by 0 bases, and 24 bases separated the two germline ends. This CDR3 is built from 19 residues. The CDR3 here is CASKSPHGGRRANTGELFF. The DNA of the CDR3 is TGTGCCAGCAAATCACCCCATGGAGGCCGAAGGGCGAACACCGGGGAGCTGTTTTTT.

Only a few counts were recorded for this clonotype. The chain links TRBV15 to TRBJ2-2; D unclear. V lost 5 bases and J 2 bases, leaving 15 bases between the germline ends. Germline V gene sequence: CDR1 LNHNV, CDR2 YYDKDF (reference sequence). The CDR3 spans 16 residues. This CDR3 is CATSGWPITNTGELFF. CDR3 nucleotides: TGTGCCACCAGCGGATGGCCGATAACCAACACCGGGGAGCTGTTTTTT. Complete variable domain (other parts from reference TRBV15 and TRBJ2-2): DAMVIQNPRYQVTQFGKPVTLSCSQTLNHNVMYWYQQKSSQAPKLLFHYYDKDFNNEADTPDNFQSRRPNTSFCFLDIRSPGLGDTAMYLCATSGWPITNTGELFFGEGSRLTVL.

The genes are TRBV12-3 or TRBV12-4 and TRBJ1-1; a weak D match, TRBD1 (6 bases). V lost 6 bases, J lost 1 base, and 15 bases lay in between. CDR3 length equals 15 residues. This chain's CDR3 is CASRERSTGNTEAFF. CDR3 DNA sequence: TGTGCCAGCAGGGAAAGGTCGACAGGGAACACTGAAGCTTTCTTT.

This clonotype was detected many times. The chain combines TRBV20-1 with TRBJ2-1; 13 nucleotides align to TRBD2. Germline V CDR1 and CDR2: DFQATT, SNEGSKA (reference sequence). The CDR3 has 16 amino acids. Trimming removed 6 bases from V and 3 bases from J; junction bases left unmatched: 8. CDR3 region: CSAQTSGGTHYNEQFF. The CDR3 DNA reads as TGCAGTGCGCAGACTAGCGGGGGGACCCACTACAATGAGCAGTTCTTC.

This clonotype was counted ten times or more. The CDR3 loop reads CASSLSSGYGYTF. The CDR3 DNA is TGTGCCAGCAGTTTATCTTCGGGCTATGGCTACACCTTC. This chain connects TRBV28 to TRBJ1-2, with no clear D. The CDR3 runs 13 residues. CDR1 and CDR2 (germline): MDHEN, SYDVKM. The V gene lost 1 base and the J gene lost 4 bases, with 7 bases spanning the gap.

This clonotype was observed a few times. The gene calls are TRBV5-1 and TRBJ2-1; D unresolved. Trimming removed 1 base from V and 0 bases from J, with 14 bases in between. This CDR3 contains 17 residues. Germline V gives CDR1 SGHRS, CDR2 YFSETQ. The CDR3 sequence is CASSLRVERSSYNEQFF. CDR3 DNA: TGCGCCAGCAGCTTGAGGGTCGAGAGAAGCTCCTACAATGAGCAGTTCTTC.

This clonotype was counted many times. This chain connects TRBV6-1 to TRBJ1-1; 8 bases map to TRBD1. Germline assignment: CDR1 MNHNS and CDR2 SASEGT. The CDR3 covers 19 residues. V shed 0 bases and J 7 bases; nucleotides not matched to a gene: 19. CDR3 in amino acids: CASSEARGSDRVRFGEAFF. As DNA, the CDR3 is TGTGCCAGCAGTGAAGCGCGGGGGTCGGACAGGGTGAGGTTCGGTGAAGCTTTCTTT.

This clonotype was detected a few times. This chain connects TRBV9 to TRBJ2-1, with 14 bases lining up with TRBD2. The germline CDR1 and CDR2 sequences are SGDLS and YYNGEE. The length of the CDR3 is 19 residues. J lost 0 bases, V lost 4 bases, and 9 bases had no gene match. The CDR3 DNA reads as TGTGCCAGCAGCCCACGACGGACTAGCGGGAGGAGCTCCTACAATGAGCAGTTCTTC. Its protein product is CASSPRRTSGRSSYNEQFF.

This clonotype was counted ten times or more. The rearrangement links TRBV20-1 to TRBJ2-3; D unclear. This CDR3 is built from 11 residues. The germline CDR1 and CDR2 sequences are DFQATT and SNEGSKA (reference sequence). Between the trimmed V and J ends, which lost 5 bases and 6 bases, there was a span of 9 bases. The CDR3 nucleotides read TGCAGTGCTCTCCGTCGTGATACGCAGTATTTT. Translation: CSALRRDTQYF.